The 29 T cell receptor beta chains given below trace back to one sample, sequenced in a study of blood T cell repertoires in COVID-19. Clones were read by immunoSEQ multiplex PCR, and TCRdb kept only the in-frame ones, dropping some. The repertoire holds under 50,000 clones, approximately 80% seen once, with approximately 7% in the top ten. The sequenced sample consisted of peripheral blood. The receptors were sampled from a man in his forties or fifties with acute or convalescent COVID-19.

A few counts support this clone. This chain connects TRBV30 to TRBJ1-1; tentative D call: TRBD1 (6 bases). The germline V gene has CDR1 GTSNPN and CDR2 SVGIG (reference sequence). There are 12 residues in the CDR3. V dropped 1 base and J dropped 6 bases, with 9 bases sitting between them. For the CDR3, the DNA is TGTGCCTGGAGTGACGGACAGCCTGAAGCTTTCTTT. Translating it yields CAWSDGQPEAFF. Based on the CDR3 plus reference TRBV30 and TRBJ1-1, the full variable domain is SQTIHQWPATLVQPVGSPLSLECTVEGTSNPNLYWYRQAAGRGLQLLFYSVGIGQISSEVPQNLSASRPQDRQFILSSKKLLLSDSGFYLCAWSDGQPEAFFGQGTRLTVV.

CDR3 amino acids: CASSPKETQYF. The CDR3 region has the DNA TGTGCCAGCTCTCCTAAAGAGACCCAGTACTTC. The chain employs TRBV18 and TRBJ2-5; D is ambiguous. V lost 6 bases, J lost 3 bases, and 5 bases lay in between. There are 11 residues in the CDR3. Germline loops: CDR1 KGHSH, CDR2 LQKENI.

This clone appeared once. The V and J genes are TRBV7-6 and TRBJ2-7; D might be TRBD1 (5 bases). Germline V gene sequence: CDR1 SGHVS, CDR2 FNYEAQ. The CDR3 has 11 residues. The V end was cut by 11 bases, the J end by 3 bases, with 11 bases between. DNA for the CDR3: TGTGCCGGCCACACAGGCTACGAGCAGTACTTC. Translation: CAGHTGYEQYF.

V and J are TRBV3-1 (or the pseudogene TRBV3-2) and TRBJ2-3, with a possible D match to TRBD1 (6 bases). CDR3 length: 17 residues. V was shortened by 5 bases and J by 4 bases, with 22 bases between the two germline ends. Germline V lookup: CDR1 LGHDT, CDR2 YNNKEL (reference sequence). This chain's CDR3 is CASSLRFWDNGPDTQYF. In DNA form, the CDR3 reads TGTGCCAGCAGCTTACGATTCTGGGACAACGGTCCAGATACGCAGTATTTT.

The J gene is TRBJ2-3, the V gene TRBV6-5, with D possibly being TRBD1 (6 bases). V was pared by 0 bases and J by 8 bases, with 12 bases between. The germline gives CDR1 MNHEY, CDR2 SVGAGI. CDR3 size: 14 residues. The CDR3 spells CASSYSARGGTQYF. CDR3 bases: TGTGCCAGCAGTTACTCGGCTCGAGGGGGTACGCAGTATTTT.

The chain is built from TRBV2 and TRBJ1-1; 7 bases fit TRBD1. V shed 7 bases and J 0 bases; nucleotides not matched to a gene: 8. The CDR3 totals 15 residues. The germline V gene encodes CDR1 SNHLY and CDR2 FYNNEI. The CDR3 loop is CASIPTGVLNTEAFF. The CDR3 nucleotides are TGTGCCAGCATCCCTACAGGGGTCCTGAACACTGAAGCTTTCTTT. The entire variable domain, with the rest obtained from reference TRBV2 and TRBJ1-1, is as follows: EPEVTQTPSHQVTQMGQEVILRCVPISNHLYFYWYRQILGQKVEFLVSFYNNEISEKSEIFDDQFSVERPDGSNFTLKIRSTKLEDSAMYFCASIPTGVLNTEAFFGQGTRLTVV.

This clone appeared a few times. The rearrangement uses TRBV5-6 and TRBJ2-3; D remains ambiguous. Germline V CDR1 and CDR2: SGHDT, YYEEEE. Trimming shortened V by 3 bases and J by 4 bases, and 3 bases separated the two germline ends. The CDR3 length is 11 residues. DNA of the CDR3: TGTGCCAGCAGCTCTTCAGATACGCAGTATTTT. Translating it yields CASSSSDTQYF.

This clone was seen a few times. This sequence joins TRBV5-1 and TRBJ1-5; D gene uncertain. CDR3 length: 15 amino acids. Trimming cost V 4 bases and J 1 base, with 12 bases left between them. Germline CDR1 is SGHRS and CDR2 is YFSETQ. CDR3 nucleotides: TGCGCCAGCAGCCCCATGGCGGGGAGCAATCAGCCCCAGCATTTT. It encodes CASSPMAGSNQPQHF. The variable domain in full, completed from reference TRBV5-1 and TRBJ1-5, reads KAGVTQTPRYLIKTRGQQVTLSCSPISGHRSVSWYQQTPGQGLQFLFEYFSETQRNKGNFPGRFSGRQFSNSRSEMNVSTLELGDSALYLCASSPMAGSNQPQHFGDGTRLSIL.

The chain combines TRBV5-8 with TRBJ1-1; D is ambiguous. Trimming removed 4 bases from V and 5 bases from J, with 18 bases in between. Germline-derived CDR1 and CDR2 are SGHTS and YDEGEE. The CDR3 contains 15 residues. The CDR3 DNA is TGTGCCAGCAGCATTCCGGACTTCGGTGGTACTGAAGCTTTCTTT. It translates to CASSIPDFGGTEAFF. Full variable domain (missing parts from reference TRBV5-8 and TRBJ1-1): EAGVTQSPTHLIKTRGQQATLRCSPISGHTSVYWYQQALGLGLQFLLWYDEGEERNRGNFPPRFSGRQFPNYSSELNVNALELEDSALYLCASSIPDFGGTEAFFGQGTRLTVV.

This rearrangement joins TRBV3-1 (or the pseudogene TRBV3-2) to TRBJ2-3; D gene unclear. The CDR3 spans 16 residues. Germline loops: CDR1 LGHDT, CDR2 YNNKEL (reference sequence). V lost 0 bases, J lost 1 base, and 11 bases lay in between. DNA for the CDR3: TGTGCCAGCAGCCAAGATTATGGGCCCGGCACAGATACGCAGTATTTT. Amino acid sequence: CASSQDYGPGTDTQYF.

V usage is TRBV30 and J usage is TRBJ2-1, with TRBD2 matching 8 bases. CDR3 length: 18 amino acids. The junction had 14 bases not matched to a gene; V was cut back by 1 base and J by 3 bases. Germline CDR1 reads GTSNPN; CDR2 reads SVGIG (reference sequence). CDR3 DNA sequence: TGTGCCTGGAGTGGGGGGGGGCTTAGCGGGACAAACTACAATGAGCAGTTCTTC. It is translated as CAWSGGGLSGTNYNEQFF.

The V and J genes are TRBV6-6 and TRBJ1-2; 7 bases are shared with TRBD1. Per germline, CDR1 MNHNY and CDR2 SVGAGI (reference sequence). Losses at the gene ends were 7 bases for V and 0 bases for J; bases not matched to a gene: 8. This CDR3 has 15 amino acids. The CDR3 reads CASNRDSNTNYGYTF. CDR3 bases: TGTGCCAGCAATAGGGACAGTAACACTAACTATGGCTACACCTTC.

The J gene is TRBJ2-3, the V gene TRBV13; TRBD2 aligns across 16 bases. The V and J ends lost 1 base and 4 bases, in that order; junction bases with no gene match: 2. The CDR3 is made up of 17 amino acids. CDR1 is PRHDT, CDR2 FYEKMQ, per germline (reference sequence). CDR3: CASSLEGLAGGPDTQYF. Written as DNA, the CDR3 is TGTGCCAGCAGCTTAGAGGGACTAGCGGGGGGGCCAGATACGCAGTATTTT.

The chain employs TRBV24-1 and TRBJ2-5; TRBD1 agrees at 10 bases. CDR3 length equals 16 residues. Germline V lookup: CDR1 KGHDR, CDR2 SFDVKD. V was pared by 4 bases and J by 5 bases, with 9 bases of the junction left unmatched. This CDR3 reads CATSEGTGARGETQYF. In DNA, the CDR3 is TGTGCCACCAGTGAGGGGACAGGGGCCCGCGGGGAGACCCAGTACTTC.

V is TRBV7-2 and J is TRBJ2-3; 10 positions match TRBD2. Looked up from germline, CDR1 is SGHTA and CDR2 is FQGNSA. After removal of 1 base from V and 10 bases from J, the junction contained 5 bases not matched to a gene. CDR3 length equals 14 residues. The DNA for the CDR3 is TGTGCCAGCAGCTTAGTCCACAGCGGGGGGGCGCAGTATTTT. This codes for CASSLVHSGGAQYF. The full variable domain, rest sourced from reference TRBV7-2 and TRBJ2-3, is GAGVSQSPSNKVTEKGKDVELRCDPISGHTALYWYRQSLGQGLEFLIYFQGNSAPDKSGLPSDRFSAERTGGSVSTLTIQRTQQEDSAVYLCASSLVHSGGAQYFGPGTRLTVL.

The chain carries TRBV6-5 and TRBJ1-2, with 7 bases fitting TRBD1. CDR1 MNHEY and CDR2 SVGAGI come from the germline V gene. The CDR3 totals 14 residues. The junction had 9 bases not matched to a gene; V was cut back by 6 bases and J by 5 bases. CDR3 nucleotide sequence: TGTGCCAGCAGACGACAGGGATTTGGGTATGGCTACACCTTC. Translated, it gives CASRRQGFGYGYTF.

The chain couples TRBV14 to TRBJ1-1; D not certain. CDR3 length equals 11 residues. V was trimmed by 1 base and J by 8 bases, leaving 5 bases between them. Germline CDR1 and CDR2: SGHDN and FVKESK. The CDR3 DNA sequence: TGTGCCAGCAGCCAAGGCCGGGAAGCTTTCTTT. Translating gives CASSQGREAFF. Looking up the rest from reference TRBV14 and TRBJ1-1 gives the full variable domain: EAGVTQFPSHSVIEKGQTVTLRCDPISGHDNLYWYRRVMGKEIKFLLHFVKESKQDESGMPNNRFLAERTGGTYSTLKVQPAELEDSGVYFCASSQGREAFFGQGTRLTVV.

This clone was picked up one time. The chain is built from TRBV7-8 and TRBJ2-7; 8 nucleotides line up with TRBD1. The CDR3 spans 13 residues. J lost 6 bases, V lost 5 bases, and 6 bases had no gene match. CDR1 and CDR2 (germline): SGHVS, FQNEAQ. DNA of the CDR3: TGTGCCAGCAGCCTAACAACAGGGGGCGAGCAGTACTTC. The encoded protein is CASSLTTGGEQYF.

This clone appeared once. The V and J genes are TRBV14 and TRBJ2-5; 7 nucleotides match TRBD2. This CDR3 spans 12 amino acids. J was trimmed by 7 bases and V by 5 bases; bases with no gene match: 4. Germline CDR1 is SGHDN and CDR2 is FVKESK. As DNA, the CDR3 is TGTGCCAGCAGCGCGGGGAGGGGGACCCAGTACTTC. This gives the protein CASSAGRGTQYF.

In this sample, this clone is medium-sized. The DNA of the CDR3 is TGTGCCAGCAGCCAAGGACTAGGAGTCTCTGGAAACACCATATATTTT. Its protein product is CASSQGLGVSGNTIYF. J is TRBJ1-3 and V is TRBV3-1 (or the pseudogene TRBV3-2); D gene uncertain. CDR1 and CDR2 (germline): LGHDT, YNNKEL (reference sequence). V was pared by 1 base and J by 0 bases, with 10 bases between. The CDR3 is 16 residues long.

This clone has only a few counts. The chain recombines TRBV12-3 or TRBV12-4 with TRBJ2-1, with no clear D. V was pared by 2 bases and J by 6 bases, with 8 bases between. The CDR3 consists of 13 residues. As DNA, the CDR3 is TGTGCCAGCAGTTTAACGGGTGGCAATGAGCAGTTCTTC. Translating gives CASSLTGGNEQFF.

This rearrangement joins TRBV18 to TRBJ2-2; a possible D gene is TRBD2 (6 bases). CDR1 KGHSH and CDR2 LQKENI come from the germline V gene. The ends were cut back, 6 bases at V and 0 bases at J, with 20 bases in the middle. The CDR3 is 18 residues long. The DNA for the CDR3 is TGTGCCAGCTCCGAGAAACACCAGGGAGGATCGAACACCGGGGAGCTGTTTTTT. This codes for CASSEKHQGGSNTGELFF.

CDR3 coding DNA: TGTGCCAGCAGAGAAACGAGGAGTATGAATGAGCAGTTCTTC. Its protein product is CASRETRSMNEQFF. The genes are TRBV27 and TRBJ2-1; D gene uncertain. From germline, CDR1 is MNHEY and CDR2 SMNVEV (reference sequence). The CDR3 sequence is 14 residues long. The V end lost 6 bases, the J end lost 7 bases, and 16 bases lay between the germline ends.

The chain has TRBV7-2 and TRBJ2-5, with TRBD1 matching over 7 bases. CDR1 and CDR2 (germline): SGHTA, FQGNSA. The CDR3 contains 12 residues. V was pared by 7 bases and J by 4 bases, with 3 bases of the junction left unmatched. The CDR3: CASTRGRETQYF. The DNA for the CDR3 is TGTGCCAGCACGAGGGGGCGAGAGACCCAGTACTTC.

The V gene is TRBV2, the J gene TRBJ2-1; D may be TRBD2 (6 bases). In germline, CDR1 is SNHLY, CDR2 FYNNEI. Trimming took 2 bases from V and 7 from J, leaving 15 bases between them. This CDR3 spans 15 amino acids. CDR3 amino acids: CASSELTSIGNEQFF. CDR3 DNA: TGTGCCAGCAGTGAATTAACTAGCATAGGTAATGAGCAGTTCTTC.

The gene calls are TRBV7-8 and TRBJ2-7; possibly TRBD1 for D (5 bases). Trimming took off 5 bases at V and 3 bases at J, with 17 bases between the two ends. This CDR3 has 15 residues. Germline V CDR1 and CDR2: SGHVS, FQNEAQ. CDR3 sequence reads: CASSETALPYYEQYF. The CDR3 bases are TGTGCCAGCAGCGAGACAGCGCTTCCTTACTACGAGCAGTACTTC. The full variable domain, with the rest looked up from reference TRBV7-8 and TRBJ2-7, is GAGVSQSPRYKVAKRGQDVALRCDPISGHVSLFWYQQALGQGPEFLTYFQNEAQLDKSGLPSDRFFAERPEGSVSTLKIQRTQQEDSAVYLCASSETALPYYEQYFGPGTRLTVT.

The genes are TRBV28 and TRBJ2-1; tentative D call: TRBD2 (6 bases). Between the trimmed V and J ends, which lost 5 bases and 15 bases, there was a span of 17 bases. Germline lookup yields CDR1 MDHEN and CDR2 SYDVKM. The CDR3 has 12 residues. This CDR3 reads CASSPPAGPPFF. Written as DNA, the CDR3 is TGTGCCAGCAGTCCACCCGCGGGACCCCCGTTCTTC.

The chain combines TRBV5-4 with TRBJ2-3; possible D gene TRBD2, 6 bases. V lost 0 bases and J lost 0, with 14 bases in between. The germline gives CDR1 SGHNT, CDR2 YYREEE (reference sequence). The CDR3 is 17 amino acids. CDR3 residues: CASSLAAPGESTDTQYF. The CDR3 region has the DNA TGTGCCAGCAGCTTGGCCGCGCCGGGGGAGAGCACAGATACGCAGTATTTT.

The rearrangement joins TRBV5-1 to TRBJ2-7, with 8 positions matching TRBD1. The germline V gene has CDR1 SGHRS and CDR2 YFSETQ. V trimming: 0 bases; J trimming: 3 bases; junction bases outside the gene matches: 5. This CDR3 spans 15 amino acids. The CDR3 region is CASSLAVGTGYEQYF. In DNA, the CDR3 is TGCGCCAGCAGCTTGGCCGTAGGGACAGGCTACGAGCAGTACTTC.